The clone carrying this T cell receptor beta chain appeared once. What it binds is not known. The data derive from a study of shared clonotypes between healthy human individuals. Study summary: There were three CD4 naive, three CD4 memory, two CD8 naive and one CD8 memory plates per donor. Study-wide results and limits: Memory subsets generally showed lower estimated richness than naive subsets.

The repertoire was sequenced with immunoSEQ multiplex PCR; TCRdb's copy has only in-frame clones and lacks some. The table shows about 1.5 million clones, with 98% occurring only once. The V and J ends lost 4 bases and 8 bases, in that order; junction bases with no gene match: 8. The CDR3 sequence is 15 residues long. From germline, CDR1 is SGHRS and CDR2 YFSETQ. Splitting of CD4+ cells produced CD45RA+ naive and CD45RA-negative memory subsets. This TCR was sampled from a man aged 30 to 45 in good health. This chain connects TRBV5-1 to TRBJ2-1, with 11 bases fitting TRBD2. Source material: naive CD4+ T cells sorted from blood. Subset specified: CD45RA+ positively selected. As DNA, the CDR3 is TGCGCCAGCAGCGAGGGACTAGCGGTTGGGTATGAGCAGTTCTTC. This gives the protein CASSEGLAVGYEQFF.